The rows below give T cell receptor beta chains drawn from one sample of a study of blood T cell repertoires in COVID-19. The table came from immunoSEQ multiplex PCR; TCRdb's copy has only in-frame clones and leaves some out. The table lists over 110,000 clones, over 80% of them singletons. Specimen: peripheral blood. The receptors stem from a woman in her fifties or sixties with acute or convalescent COVID-19. Both conserved end residues are part of each CDR3. A D gene is named only where the DNA matches it firmly. Size tells how often a clone was seen (once, few, many) or the class of an expanded clone, and some rows leave it out.

cdr3_length,j_call,clone_size,v_call,d_call,cdr3_aa,cdr3_nt
15,TRBJ2-2,NA,TRBV11-3,TRBD1,CASSPGQVNTGELFF,TGTGCCAGCAGTCCCGGACAGGTGAACACCGGGGAGCTGTTTTTT
13,TRBJ2-7,NA,TRBV23-1,NA,CASSQRTAYEQYF,TGCGCCAGCAGTCAGCGGACAGCCTACGAGCAGTACTTC
14,TRBJ2-3,NA,TRBV27,NA,CASSRREVTDTQYF,TGTGCCAGCAGCCGGAGGGAGGTGACAGATACGCAGTATTTT
14,TRBJ1-2,NA,TRBV3-1/TRBV3-2,NA,CASSQDRGRGGYTF,TGTGCCAGCAGCCAAGATCGGGGGAGAGGTGGCTACACCTTC
15,TRBJ2-7,NA,TRBV30,TRBD1,CAWRGPGQGTYEQYF,TGTGCCTGGAGGGGACCGGGACAGGGTACCTACGAGCAGTACTTC
15,TRBJ2-3,NA,TRBV2,TRBD1,CASSPGTALTDTQYF,TGTGCCAGCAGCCCCGGGACAGCCCTCACAGATACGCAGTATTTT
14,TRBJ2-3,NA,TRBV18,NA,CASSLIQEADTQYF,TGTGCCAGCTCACTGATTCAAGAGGCAGATACGCAGTATTTT
15,TRBJ2-5,NA,TRBV25-1,TRBD2,CASSPTSGGAGTQYF,TGTGCCAGCAGTCCGACTAGCGGGGGGGCCGGGACCCAGTACTTC
16,TRBJ2-1,NA,TRBV4-2,TRBD2,CASSSQRRGAYNEQFF,TGTGCCAGCAGCTCGCAAAGGCGGGGGGCCTACAATGAGCAGTTCTTC
13,TRBJ1-5,NA,TRBV12-3/TRBV12-4,NA,CASSLSPNQPQHF,TGTGCCAGCAGTTTAAGCCCCAATCAGCCCCAGCATTTT
12,TRBJ1-2,NA,TRBV2,TRBD1,CASRGTGYGYTF,TGTGCCAGCAGGGGGACAGGGTATGGCTACACCTTC
11,TRBJ2-1,NA,TRBV7-9,NA,CASSFNNEQFF,TGTGCCAGCAGCTTTAACAATGAGCAGTTCTTC
12,TRBJ2-2,NA,TRBV29-1,NA,CSVQRGTGELFF,TGCAGCGTCCAAAGGGGGACCGGGGAGCTGTTTTTT
14,TRBJ1-1,once,TRBV5-1,NA,CASSLGQDRTEAFF,TGCGCCAGCAGCTTGGGGCAGGATCGGACTGAAGCTTTCTTT
14,TRBJ1-4,NA,TRBV30,TRBD1,CAWRPRDRGEKLFF,TGTGCCTGGAGGCCCCGGGACAGGGGTGAAAAACTGTTTTTT
15,TRBJ2-1,once,TRBV19,NA,CASSIMAGSYNEQFF,TGTGCCAGTAGTATAATGGCTGGCTCCTACAATGAGCAGTTCTTC
15,TRBJ1-2,NA,TRBV5-1,TRBD1,CASSFSGQINYGYTF,TGCGCCAGCAGCTTCTCGGGACAGATAAACTATGGCTACACCTTC
16,TRBJ2-3,NA,TRBV19,TRBD2,CASSFIAGASGDTQYF,TGTGCCAGTAGTTTCATAGCGGGGGCTTCCGGTGATACGCAGTATTTT
15,TRBJ2-7,NA,TRBV6-5,TRBD1,CASSSRGQGAYEQYF,TGTGCCAGCAGTTCTCGAGGACAGGGGGCTTACGAGCAGTACTTC
15,TRBJ1-2,once,TRBV3-1/TRBV3-2,TRBD1,CASSHSTGGGYGYTF,TGTGCCAGCAGCCACTCGACAGGGGGCGGCTATGGCTACACCTTC
13,TRBJ1-2,NA,TRBV30,TRBD1,CAWSAGGVYGYTF,TGTGCCTGGAGTGCAGGGGGCGTCTATGGCTACACCTTC
14,TRBJ2-2,NA,TRBV19,NA,CASSRGSGTGELFF,TGTGCCAGTAGTCGAGGGTCAGGCACCGGGGAGCTGTTTTTT
15,TRBJ1-3,NA,TRBV28,TRBD1,CASSQRAGGRNTIYF,TGTGCCAGCAGTCAACGAGCAGGGGGTAGGAACACCATATATTTT
16,TRBJ2-1,few,TRBV18,TRBD2,CASSPMGLAGANEQFF,TGTGCCAGCTCACCCATGGGACTAGCGGGAGCAAATGAGCAGTTCTTC
15,TRBJ2-1,NA,TRBV5-1,TRBD2,CASSSLAGGQNEQFF,TGCGCCAGCAGCTCGCTAGCGGGGGGACAGAATGAGCAGTTCTTC
15,TRBJ2-1,NA,TRBV7-7,NA,CASSLALSSYNEQFF,TGTGCTAGCAGCTTAGCGCTTAGCTCCTACAATGAGCAGTTCTTC
14,TRBJ2-3,NA,TRBV7-3,NA,CASSPPNRTDTQYF,TGTGCCAGCAGCCCCCCTAATCGCACAGATACGCAGTATTTT
15,TRBJ1-2,NA,TRBV3-1/TRBV3-2,NA,CASSQTHFGSYGYTF,TGTGCCAGCAGCCAAACCCATTTTGGGAGCTATGGCTACACCTTC
19,TRBJ1-1,NA,TRBV5-1,NA,CASSLVGDSSIRLNTEAFF,TGCGCCAGCAGCTTGGTCGGCGACAGCTCCATACGTTTGAACACTGAAGCTTTCTTT
17,TRBJ1-5,NA,TRBV5-5,TRBD1,CASSRSGTGASGEPQHF,TGTGCCAGCAGCCGATCCGGGACAGGGGCCTCCGGGGAGCCCCAGCATTTT
15,TRBJ1-1,NA,TRBV4-1,NA,CASSPPRTRNTEAFF,TGCGCCAGCAGCCCGCCGCGGACAAGGAACACTGAAGCTTTCTTT
14,TRBJ1-5,NA,TRBV7-9,NA,CASSMTGSNQPQHF,TGTGCCAGCAGCATGACAGGTAGCAATCAGCCCCAGCATTTT
13,TRBJ1-5,NA,TRBV6-5,NA,CASRGQYNQPQHF,TGTGCCAGCAGGGGACAATACAATCAGCCCCAGCATTTT
13,TRBJ2-3,NA,TRBV5-1,NA,CASSFPQTDTQYF,TGCGCCAGCAGCTTCCCCCAGACAGATACGCAGTATTTT
14,TRBJ1-1,NA,TRBV27,NA,CASSSGGSYTEAFF,TGTGCCAGCAGTTCAGGTGGGAGTTACACTGAAGCTTTCTTT
14,TRBJ2-7,once,TRBV9,NA,CASSVDSRVREQYF,TGTGCCAGCAGCGTAGACTCGAGGGTGCGCGAGCAGTACTTC
13,TRBJ1-4,NA,TRBV12-3/TRBV12-4,NA,CASSFSVREKLFF,TGTGCCAGCAGTTTCTCGGTTCGAGAAAAACTGTTTTTT
14,TRBJ1-2,NA,TRBV5-6,NA,CASSLGSGQYGYTF,TGTGCCAGCAGCTTGGGATCTGGCCAGTATGGCTACACCTTC
13,TRBJ2-2,NA,TRBV6-6,NA,CASRSRYTGELFF,TGTGCCAGCAGAAGTCGGTACACCGGGGAGCTGTTTTTT
15,TRBJ2-2,NA,TRBV7-3,NA,CASSIAGSVDGELFF,TGTGCCAGCAGCATTGCGGGCTCGGTGGACGGGGAGCTGTTTTTT
15,TRBJ1-3,NA,TRBV10-3,NA,CAISETTGYGNTIYF,TGTGCCATCAGTGAAACTACAGGCTATGGAAACACCATATATTTT
17,TRBJ1-3,NA,TRBV4-2,NA,CASSQDAAGGSGNTIYF,TGTGCCAGCAGCCAAGACGCGGCGGGGGGCTCTGGAAACACCATATATTTT
15,TRBJ2-2,NA,TRBV4-1,NA,CASGPGDARTGELFF,TGCGCCAGCGGGCCAGGGGATGCCCGCACCGGGGAGCTGTTTTTT
15,TRBJ1-2,NA,TRBV5-4,NA,CASSSKPDSRYGYTF,TGTGCCAGCAGCTCTAAACCGGACAGCCGCTATGGCTACACCTTC
17,TRBJ2-3,NA,TRBV2,TRBD2,CASSERRRGGQTDTQYF,TGTGCCAGCAGTGAAAGGCGGCGGGGGGGCCAAACAGATACGCAGTATTTT
15,TRBJ1-5,NA,TRBV7-2,TRBD1,CASSERDRGPGAQHF,TGTGCCAGCAGCGAGAGGGACAGGGGGCCGGGGGCCCAGCATTTT
16,TRBJ2-2,NA,TRBV4-1,TRBD2,CASSQAAGANTGELFF,TGCGCCAGCAGCCAAGCGGCGGGAGCGAACACCGGGGAGCTGTTTTTT
16,TRBJ1-2,NA,TRBV5-8,TRBD1,CASSLHLGQPNYGYTF,TGTGCCAGCAGCCTACACTTGGGACAGCCGAACTATGGCTACACCTTC
17,TRBJ1-1,few,TRBV24-1,NA,CATSDSPDRMGNTEAFF,TGTGCCACCAGTGATTCCCCGGACAGAATGGGGAACACTGAAGCTTTCTTT
11,TRBJ1-2,NA,TRBV29-1,NA,CSVGGGGGYTF,TGCAGCGTGGGGGGAGGAGGTGGCTACACCTTC
14,TRBJ1-3,few,TRBV7-9,NA,CASSLGTTGNTIYF,TGTGCCAGCAGCTTAGGGACTACTGGAAACACCATATATTTT
13,TRBJ2-5,NA,TRBV18,TRBD2,CASSRTRRETQYF,TGTGCCAGCTCTCGGACTAGGCGAGAGACCCAGTACTTC
15,TRBJ1-5,once,TRBV2,NA,CASSEMGASNQPQHF,TGTGCCAGCAGTGAAATGGGGGCCTCCAATCAGCCCCAGCATTTT
15,TRBJ1-3,NA,TRBV9,TRBD1,CASSSRQGAGNTIYF,TGTGCCAGCAGCTCCCGACAGGGGGCTGGAAACACCATATATTTT
14,TRBJ2-1,NA,TRBV2,TRBD2,CASRGTSGSGEQFF,TGTGCCAGCAGGGGGACTAGCGGGAGTGGTGAGCAGTTCTTC
15,TRBJ1-1,NA,TRBV5-1,TRBD1,CASSLYTGANTEAFF,TGCGCCAGCAGCTTGTATACAGGGGCGAACACTGAAGCTTTCTTT
13,TRBJ2-1,NA,TRBV10-1,TRBD2,CASSDGPRLAQFF,TGCGCCAGCAGTGATGGGCCGAGACTAGCACAGTTCTTC